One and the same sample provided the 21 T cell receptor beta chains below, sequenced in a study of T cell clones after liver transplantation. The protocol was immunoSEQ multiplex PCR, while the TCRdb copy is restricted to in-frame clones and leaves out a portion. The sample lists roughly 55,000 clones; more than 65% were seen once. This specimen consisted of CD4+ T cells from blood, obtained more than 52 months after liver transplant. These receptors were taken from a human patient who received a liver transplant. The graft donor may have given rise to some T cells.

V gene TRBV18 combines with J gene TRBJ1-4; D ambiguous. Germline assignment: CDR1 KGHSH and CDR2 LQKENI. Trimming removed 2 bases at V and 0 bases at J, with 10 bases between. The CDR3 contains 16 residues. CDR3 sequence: CASSPRPLATNEKLFF. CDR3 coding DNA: TGTGCCAGCTCACCAAGGCCTCTTGCAACTAATGAAAAACTGTTTTTT.

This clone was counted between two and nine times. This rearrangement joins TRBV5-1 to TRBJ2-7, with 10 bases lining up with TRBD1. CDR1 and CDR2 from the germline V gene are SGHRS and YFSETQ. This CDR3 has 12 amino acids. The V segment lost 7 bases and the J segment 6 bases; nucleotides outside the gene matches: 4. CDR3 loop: CASWDRGGEQYF. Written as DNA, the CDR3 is TGCGCCAGCTGGGACAGGGGAGGCGAGCAGTACTTC.

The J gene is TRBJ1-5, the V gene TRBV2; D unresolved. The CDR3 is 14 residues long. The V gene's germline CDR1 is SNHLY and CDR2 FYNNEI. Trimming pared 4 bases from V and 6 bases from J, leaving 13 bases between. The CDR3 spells CASSGVSALQPQHF. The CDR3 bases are TGTGCCAGCAGTGGGGTGTCAGCCCTTCAGCCCCAGCATTTT.

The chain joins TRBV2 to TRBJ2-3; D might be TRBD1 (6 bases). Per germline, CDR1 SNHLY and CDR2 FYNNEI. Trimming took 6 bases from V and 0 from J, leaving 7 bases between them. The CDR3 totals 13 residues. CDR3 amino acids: CASRQGSTDTQYF. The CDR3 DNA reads TGTGCCAGCAGACAGGGCAGCACAGATACGCAGTATTTT.

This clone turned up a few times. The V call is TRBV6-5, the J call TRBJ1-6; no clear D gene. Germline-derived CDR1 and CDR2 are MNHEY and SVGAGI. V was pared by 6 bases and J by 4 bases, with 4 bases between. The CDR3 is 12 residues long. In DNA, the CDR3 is TGTGCCAGCAGGGAATATAATTCACCCCTCCACTTT. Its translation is CASREYNSPLHF.

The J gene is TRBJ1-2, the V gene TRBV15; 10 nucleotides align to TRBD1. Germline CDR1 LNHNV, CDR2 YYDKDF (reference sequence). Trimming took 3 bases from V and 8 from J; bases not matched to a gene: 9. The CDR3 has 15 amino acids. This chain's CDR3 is CATSSDRGPGKGYTF. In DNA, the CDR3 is TGTGCCACCAGCAGTGACAGGGGGCCCGGGAAGGGCTACACCTTC.

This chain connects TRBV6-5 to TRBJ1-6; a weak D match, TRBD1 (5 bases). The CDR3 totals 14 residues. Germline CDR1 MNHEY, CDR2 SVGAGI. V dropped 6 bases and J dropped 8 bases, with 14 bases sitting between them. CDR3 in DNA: TGTGCCAGCAGCCGGGACGCGGCCTATTCACCCCTCCACTTT. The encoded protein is CASSRDAAYSPLHF.

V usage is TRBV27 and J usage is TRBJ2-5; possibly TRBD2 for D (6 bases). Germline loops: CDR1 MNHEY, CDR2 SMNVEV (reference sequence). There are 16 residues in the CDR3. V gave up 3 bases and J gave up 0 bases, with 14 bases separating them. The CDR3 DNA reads TGTGCCAGCAGTTTCTCCCCGGGGACTTACCAAGAGACCCAGTACTTC. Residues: CASSFSPGTYQETQYF.

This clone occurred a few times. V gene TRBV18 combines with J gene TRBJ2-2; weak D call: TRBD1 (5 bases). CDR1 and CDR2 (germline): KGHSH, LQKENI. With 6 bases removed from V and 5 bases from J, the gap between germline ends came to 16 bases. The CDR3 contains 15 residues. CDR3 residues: CASSSEGARTGELFF. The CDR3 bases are TGTGCCAGCTCTTCAGAAGGGGCTCGAACCGGGGAGCTGTTTTTT. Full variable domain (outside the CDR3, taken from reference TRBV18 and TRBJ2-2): NAGVMQNPRHLVRRRGQEARLRCSPMKGHSHVYWYRQLPEEGLKFMVYLQKENIIDESGMPKERFSAEFPKEGPSILRIQQVVRGDSAAYFCASSSEGARTGELFFGEGSRLTVL.

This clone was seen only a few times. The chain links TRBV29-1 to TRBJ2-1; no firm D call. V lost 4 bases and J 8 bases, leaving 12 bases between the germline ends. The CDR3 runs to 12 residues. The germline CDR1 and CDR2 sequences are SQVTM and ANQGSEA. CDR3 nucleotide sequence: TGCAGCGTTGTCCCTCGGTCTGATGAGCAGTTCTTC. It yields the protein CSVVPRSDEQFF.

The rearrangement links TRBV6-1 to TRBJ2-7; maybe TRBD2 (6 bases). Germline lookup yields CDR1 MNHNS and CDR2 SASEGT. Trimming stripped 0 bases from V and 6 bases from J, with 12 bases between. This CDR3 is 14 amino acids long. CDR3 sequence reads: CASSEAGGRGEQYF. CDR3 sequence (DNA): TGTGCCAGCAGTGAAGCTGGGGGGAGAGGCGAGCAGTACTTC.

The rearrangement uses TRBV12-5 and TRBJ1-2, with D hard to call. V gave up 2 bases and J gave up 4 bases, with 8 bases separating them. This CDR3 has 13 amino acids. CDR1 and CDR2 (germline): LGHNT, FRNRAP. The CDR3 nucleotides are TGTGCTAGTGGTTTGACACCGCGCTATGGCTACACCTTC. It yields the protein CASGLTPRYGYTF.

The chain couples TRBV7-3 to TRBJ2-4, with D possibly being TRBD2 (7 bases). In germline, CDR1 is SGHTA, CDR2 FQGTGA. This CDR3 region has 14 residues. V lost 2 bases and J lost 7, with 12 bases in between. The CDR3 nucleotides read TGTGCCAGCAGCTTAGGCGGGGGCTGGAACATTCAGTACTTC. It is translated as CASSLGGGWNIQYF.

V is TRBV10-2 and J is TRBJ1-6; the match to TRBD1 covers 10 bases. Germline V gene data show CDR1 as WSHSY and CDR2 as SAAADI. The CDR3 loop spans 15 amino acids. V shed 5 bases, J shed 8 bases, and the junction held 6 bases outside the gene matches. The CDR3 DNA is TGCGCCAGCAGTCAGGCCGGGACAGGGGATTCACCCCTCCACTTT. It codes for CASSQAGTGDSPLHF.

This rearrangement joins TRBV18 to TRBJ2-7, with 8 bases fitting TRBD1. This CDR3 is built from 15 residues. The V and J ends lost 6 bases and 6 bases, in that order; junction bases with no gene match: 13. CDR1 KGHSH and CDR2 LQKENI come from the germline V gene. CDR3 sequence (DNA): TGTGCCAGCTCCCGACAGGGACAGGCCCCGGGCGAGCAGTACTTC. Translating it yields CASSRQGQAPGEQYF.

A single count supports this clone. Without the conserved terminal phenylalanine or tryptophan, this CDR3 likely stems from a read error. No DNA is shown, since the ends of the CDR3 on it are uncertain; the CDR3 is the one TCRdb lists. The CDR3 loop reads CASTVTPG. The chain has TRBV28 and TRBJ1-5. From germline, CDR1 is MDHEN and CDR2 SYDVKM. With termini counted, the CDR3 has 8 amino acids.

CDR3 in amino acids: CASSPQGYRNEKLFF. CDR3 in DNA: TGTGCCAGTAGTCCCCAGGGTTACCGCAATGAAAAACTGTTTTTT. The V and J genes are TRBV19 and TRBJ1-4, with D possibly being TRBD1 (5 bases). Per germline, CDR1 LNHDA and CDR2 SQIVND (reference sequence). The CDR3 covers 15 residues. V lost 5 bases, J lost 5 bases, and 15 bases lay in between. The full variable domain, completed using reference TRBV19 and TRBJ1-4, is DGGITQSPKYLFRKEGQNVTLSCEQNLNHDAMYWYRQDPGQGLRLIYYSQIVNDFQKGDIAEGYSVSREKKESFPLTVTSAQKNPTAFYLCASSPQGYRNEKLFFGSGTQLSVL.

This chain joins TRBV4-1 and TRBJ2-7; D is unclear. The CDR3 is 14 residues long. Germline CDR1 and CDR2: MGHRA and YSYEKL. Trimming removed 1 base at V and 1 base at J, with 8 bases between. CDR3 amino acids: CASSQGYRSYEQYF. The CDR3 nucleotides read TGCGCCAGCAGCCAAGGGTATAGGTCCTACGAGCAGTACTTC.

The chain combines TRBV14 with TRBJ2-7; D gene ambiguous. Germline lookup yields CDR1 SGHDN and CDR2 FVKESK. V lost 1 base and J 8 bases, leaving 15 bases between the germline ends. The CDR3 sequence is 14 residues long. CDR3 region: CASSQGAGVPQQYF. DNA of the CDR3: TGTGCCAGCAGCCAAGGGGCCGGAGTACCCCAGCAGTACTTC.

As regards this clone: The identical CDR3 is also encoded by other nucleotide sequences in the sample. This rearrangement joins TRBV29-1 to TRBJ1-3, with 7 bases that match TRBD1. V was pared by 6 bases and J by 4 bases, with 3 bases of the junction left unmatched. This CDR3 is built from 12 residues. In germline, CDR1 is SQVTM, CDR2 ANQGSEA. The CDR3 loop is CSVGTEGNTIYF. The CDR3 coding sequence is TGCAGCGTCGGGACAGAAGGAAACACCATATATTTT.

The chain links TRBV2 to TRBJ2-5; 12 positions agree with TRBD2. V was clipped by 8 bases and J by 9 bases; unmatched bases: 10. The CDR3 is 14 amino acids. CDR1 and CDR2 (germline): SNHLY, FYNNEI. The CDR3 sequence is CASARTSGARAQYF. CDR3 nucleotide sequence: TGTGCCAGCGCTCGGACTAGCGGGGCCAGGGCCCAGTACTTC.